This T cell receptor (beta chain) came from a study of metastatic and nonmetastatic thyroid tumors. MiXCR reprocessed the PCR reads for TCRdb. Among 91,000 or so clones listed, approximately 12% were seen once. Before thyroid surgery, none of the patients had received any treatment. This clone showed up many times. There are 17 residues in the CDR3. The V and J ends lost 3 bases and 0 bases, in that order; junction bases with no gene match: 7. Germline CDR1 is LGHDT and CDR2 is YNNKEL (reference sequence). The source material was blood. This rearrangement joins TRBV3-1 to TRBJ2-1; TRBD2 matches 8 bases. The clonotype was recovered from a female donor with papillary thyroid cancer or a benign thyroid nodule (not recorded which). Some clones in this sample may be carry-over from other donors' samples. The CDR3 region is CASSHIAGHLSYNEQFF. The CDR3 nucleotides are TGTGCCAGCAGCCATATAGCGGGACATCTCTCCTACAATGAGCAGTTCTTC.